The entry below gives a single T cell receptor (beta chain) sequence along with its context. With only one base between it and a far larger clone, this is likely a read error. The sample comes from a study of shared clonotypes between healthy human individuals. Profiling relied on immunoSEQ multiplex PCR, and the TCRdb table lists in-frame clones only, not all of them. Of over a million clones detected, around three quarters appear once; the ten largest clones hold approximately 0.5%. From germline, CDR1 is SGHNT and CDR2 YYREEE (reference sequence). The V gene end was trimmed by 4 bases and the J gene end by 4 bases; junction bases not matched to a gene: 4. CDR3 size: 13 residues.

The chain links TRBV5-4 to TRBJ2-5, with TRBD1 matching 7 bases. The receptor was isolated from a man between 18 and 35 years old in good health. Some clones in this sample may be carry-over from other donors' samples. The sample taken for sequencing was memory CD4+ T cells from PBMCs. Documented subset: CD45RA-negative fraction. CDR3 coding DNA: TGTGCCAGCAGCCGGACAGGCCCAGAGACCCAGTACTTC. This gives the protein CASSRTGPETQYF.